Described below is a single T cell receptor beta chain sequence and its context. The data are from a study of T cells and copy number aberrations in small-cell lung cancer. Method: immunoSEQ multiplex PCR; TCRdb's copy keeps in-frame clones and lacks some. The sample lists roughly 8,900 clones, nearly 80% seen once, with around a third in the top ten. Germline loops: CDR1 MNHNS, CDR2 SASEGT. The CDR3 has 15 amino acids. V shed 4 bases, J shed 7 bases, and the junction held 9 bases outside the gene matches. V and J are TRBV6-1 and TRBJ1-4; 7 bases map to TRBD1. The origin of this receptor is a man aged 60-69 years with small cell lung cancer. The specimen was normal tissue next to the tumor. The CDR3 nucleotides read TGTGCCAGCAGTGGGGCAGGGGGGGCACCTGAAAAACTGTTTTTT. It yields the protein CASSGAGGAPEKLFF.